A single sample is the source of the 9 T cell receptor beta chains below, sequenced in a study of T-cell reconstitution after alpha-beta-depleted transplantation in children. Unique molecular identifiers were built into the TCRbeta library. TCRdb re-analysed the PCR reads in MiXCR, keeping a single row per CDR3 protein. The data contain 200,000 to 250,000 distinct CDR3 sequences, 12% of them seen just once; the ten biggest clones take up 2% to 3%. The sample in question was PBMCs from the stem cell graft donor, obtained from the stem cell graft. The receptors stem from a human donor who donated a stem cell graft to a child with acute lymphoblastic leukemia.

The genes are TRBV28 and TRBJ1-2; possible D gene TRBD1, 6 bases. V shed 6 bases and J shed 2 bases, with 13 bases lying between them. This CDR3 comprises 14 residues. CDR1 and CDR2 from the germline V gene are MDHEN and SYDVKM. The DNA of the CDR3 is TGTGCCAGCAGCTTAGCAGGGGTCAACTATGGCTACACCTTC. This codes for CASSLAGVNYGYTF.

This clonotype was seen ten or more times. V usage is TRBV28 and J usage is TRBJ2-2; D is uncertain. CDR1 and CDR2 (germline): MDHEN, SYDVKM. There are 13 residues in the CDR3. The V and J ends lost 2 bases and 5 bases respectively, with 6 bases between them. The CDR3 DNA is TGTGCCAGCAGTTTAACCCTGACCGGGGAGCTGTTTTTT. Translating it yields CASSLTLTGELFF.

This clonotype was found a few times. The genes are TRBV9 and TRBJ2-7, with D uncertain. The germline V gene encodes CDR1 SGDLS and CDR2 YYNGEE. The CDR3 covers 16 residues. V lost 4 bases, J lost 2 bases, and 19 bases lay in between. CDR3 in amino acids: CASSRTLEEATYEQYF. DNA of the CDR3: TGTGCCAGCAGCCGCACGTTGGAAGAGGCCACCTACGAGCAGTACTTC.

The genes are TRBV4-3 and TRBJ2-5; 9 positions match TRBD2. Per germline, CDR1 LGHNA and CDR2 YSLEER. CDR3 size: 16 residues. The junction had 11 bases not matched to a gene; V was cut back by 4 bases and J by 5 bases. CDR3 DNA: TGCGCCAGCAGCCGAGGGGCGGGAGGGCCGAGGGAGACCCAGTACTTC. This codes for CASSRGAGGPRETQYF.

Many counts were recorded for this clonotype. The rearrangement joins TRBV7-9 to TRBJ2-5, with 7 nucleotides matching TRBD2. This CDR3 region has 15 residues. J lost 4 bases, V lost 0 bases, and 5 bases had no gene match. Germline CDR1 reads SEHNR; CDR2 reads FQNEAQ (reference sequence). In DNA, the CDR3 is TGTGCCAGCAGCTTAGCGGTGTCTAGCGGAGAGACCCAGTACTTC. Translation: CASSLAVSSGETQYF.

This clonotype was detected ten times or more. Its ends do not fully match the called genes, so a read error is possible. This CDR3 is CASSNTLAGGITNTQYF. As DNA, the CDR3 is TGTGCCAGCAGTAATACCTTAGCGGGAGGAATCACAAATACGCAGTATTTT. This chain uses TRBV11-2 with TRBJ2-3, with 10 bases identical to TRBD2. The CDR3 covers 17 residues. The germline V gene encodes CDR1 SGHAT and CDR2 FQNNGV.

This clonotype was picked up many times. V usage is TRBV5-1 and J usage is TRBJ1-1; D is unclear. The CDR3 has 15 residues. Trimming took off 2 bases at V and 5 bases at J, with 16 bases between the two ends. CDR1 is SGHRS, CDR2 YFSETQ, per germline. The CDR3 region is CASSFAGLPKTEAFF. Written as DNA, the CDR3 is TGCGCCAGCAGCTTCGCCGGCCTCCCGAAAACTGAAGCTTTCTTT.

The chain joins TRBV6-5 to TRBJ2-2; D tentatively fits TRBD1 or TRBD2 (5 bases each). This CDR3 comprises 14 residues. Between the trimmed V and J ends, which lost 0 bases and 6 bases, there was a span of 8 bases. The germline V gene encodes CDR1 MNHEY and CDR2 SVGAGI. CDR3 sequence reads: CASSYSGDPGELFF. In nucleotides, the CDR3 is TGTGCCAGCAGTTACTCGGGGGACCCCGGGGAGCTGTTTTTT.

In the case of this clonotype: This could be a read error, since a much larger clone is one nucleotide away. J is TRBJ1-4 and V is TRBV6-2 or TRBV6-3; D is uncertain. This CDR3 has 14 amino acids. The V end was cut by 11 bases, the J end by 10 bases, with 23 bases between. Germline values: CDR1 MNHEY, CDR2 SVGEGT. The CDR3 DNA sequence: TGTGCCGGCAATTTGGACGCGGACTCCGGAAAACTGTTTTTT. Translating it yields CAGNLDADSGKLFF.